A single sample is the source of the 20 T cell receptor beta chains below, sequenced in a study of T cell responses to AZD1222 COVID-19 vaccine. TCRdb's table, derived via immunoSEQ multiplex PCR, lists solely in-frame clones and lacks some. Altogether 100,000 to 150,000 clones are present, approximately 88% being singletons, with the ten largest covering about 5.4%. The sample here was peripheral blood, taken on day 0 of AZD1222 vaccination. The receptors were sampled from an adult in good health.

The V and J genes are TRBV6-2 or TRBV6-3 and TRBJ1-5; TRBD1 is a possible D gene (6 bases). V lost 2 bases, J lost 7 bases, and 9 bases lay in between. Germline V gene lookup returns CDR1 MNHEY and CDR2 SVGEGT. This CDR3 is built from 13 residues. The CDR3 nucleotides are TGTGCCAGCAGTTACCAGGGGTTCCAGCCCCAGCATTTT. Residues: CASSYQGFQPQHF.

The chain carries TRBV5-4 and TRBJ2-7; the match to TRBD1 covers 8 bases. V was clipped by 2 bases and J by 4 bases; unmatched bases: 5. The CDR3 loop spans 14 amino acids. Germline loops: CDR1 SGHNT, CDR2 YYREEE (reference sequence). CDR3 nucleotides: TGTGCCAGCAGCTTAGTGGGGACAGGATACGAGCAGTACTTC. Translated, it gives CASSLVGTGYEQYF.

This clone was counted a single time. The sample carries other DNA sequences with the same CDR3. The chain has TRBV28 and TRBJ2-6; D is unresolved. Germline V CDR1 and CDR2: MDHEN, SYDVKM. V lost 6 bases and J 4 bases, leaving 10 bases between the germline ends. This CDR3 has 14 residues. CDR3 sequence (DNA): TGTGCCAGCAGCCTAAGTACCGGGGCCAACGTCCTGACTTTC. This translates into CASSLSTGANVLTF. Drawing the rest from reference TRBV28 and TRBJ2-6, the complete variable domain is DVKVTQSSRYLVKRTGEKVFLECVQDMDHENMFWYRQDPGLGLRLIYFSYDVKMKEKGDIPEGYSVSREKKERFSLILESASTNQTSMYLCASSLSTGANVLTFGAGSRLTVL.

In its sample, this clone was seen once. This rearrangement joins TRBV29-1 to TRBJ2-3; a weak D match, TRBD2 (6 bases). CDR1 SQVTM and CDR2 ANQGSEA come from the germline V gene. This CDR3 comprises 11 residues. The germline V and J ends were trimmed by 5 bases and 6 bases, with 9 bases remaining between them. CDR3 DNA: TGCAGCGTTCCGGAGGGGGATACGCAGTATTTT. This codes for CSVPEGDTQYF.

The chain combines TRBV11-2 with TRBJ1-3, with D uncertain. This CDR3 contains 14 residues. Germline V lookup: CDR1 SGHAT, CDR2 FQNNGV. Trimming cost V 5 bases and J 4 bases, with 12 bases left between them. This CDR3 reads CASSALNGGNTIYF. The CDR3 DNA follows: TGTGCCAGCAGCGCCTTAAACGGGGGAAACACCATATATTTT. The whole variable domain, filled in from reference TRBV11-2 and TRBJ1-3, reads EAGVAQSPRYKIIEKRQSVAFWCNPISGHATLYWYQQILGQGPKLLIQFQNNGVVDDSQLPKDRFSAERLKGVDSTLKIQPAKLEDSAVYLCASSALNGGNTIYFGEGSWLTVV.

The chain couples TRBV4-2 to TRBJ2-1, with 11 nucleotides matching TRBD2. V lost 4 bases, J lost 10 bases, and 9 bases stayed unmatched. The CDR3 totals 15 residues. Germline V gives CDR1 LGHNA, CDR2 YNFKEQ. The CDR3 spells CASSPRLAGGVEQFF. The CDR3 nucleotides are TGTGCCAGCAGCCCGCGGCTAGCGGGAGGAGTAGAGCAGTTCTTC.

The chain links TRBV7-8 to TRBJ2-5; 8 nucleotides align to TRBD1. Germline V CDR1 and CDR2: SGHVS, FQNEAQ. V lost 7 bases and J lost 2; bases outside the gene matches: 3. CDR3 length: 13 amino acids. The CDR3: CASTGQGQETQYF. DNA of the CDR3: TGTGCCAGCACCGGACAGGGACAAGAGACCCAGTACTTC.

The J gene is TRBJ1-1, the V gene TRBV27, with unresolved D. This CDR3 spans 14 amino acids. Trimming pared 6 bases from V and 0 bases from J, leaving 11 bases between. From germline, CDR1 is MNHEY and CDR2 SMNVEV (reference sequence). The CDR3 spells CASRDGRLNTEAFF. CDR3 DNA sequence: TGTGCCAGCAGGGACGGGAGATTGAACACTGAAGCTTTCTTT.

The chain links TRBV18 to TRBJ1-6; 7 nucleotides line up with TRBD1. V lost 2 bases to trimming and J lost 6 bases; unmatched junction nucleotides: 1. The CDR3 has 14 amino acids. CDR1 is KGHSH and CDR2 is LQKENI in the germline V gene. CDR3 protein: CASSPGTVNSPLHF. Written as DNA, the CDR3 is TGTGCCAGCTCACCAGGGACAGTTAATTCACCCCTCCACTTT.

CDR3 protein: CASSRDRGTNYGYTF. In DNA form, the CDR3 reads TGTGCCAGCAGTAGGGACAGGGGGACTAACTATGGCTACACCTTC. The gene calls are TRBV6-5 and TRBJ1-2; 11 positions agree with TRBD1. Germline assignment: CDR1 MNHEY and CDR2 SVGAGI. V lost 5 bases and J lost 0; bases outside the gene matches: 2. The CDR3 extends over 15 amino acids.

The V gene is TRBV7-9, the J gene TRBJ2-1; 8 bases agree with TRBD2. This CDR3 contains 18 residues. Germline trimming cut 2 bases from V and 5 bases from J; bases unmatched to any gene: 14. Germline loops: CDR1 SEHNR, CDR2 FQNEAQ (reference sequence). In nucleotides, the CDR3 is TGTGCCAGCAGCTTACCCGGGAGGGCCCCATCAATAAACAATGAGCAGTTCTTC. Amino acids: CASSLPGRAPSINNEQFF.

This clone was detected only once. The chain has TRBV11-3 and TRBJ1-1, with D unresolved. The CDR3 totals 12 residues. The V end lost 5 bases, the J end lost 5 bases, and 9 bases lay between the germline ends. The germline gives CDR1 SGHNT, CDR2 YENEEA. The CDR3 sequence: CASSEGRTEAFF. CDR3 sequence (DNA): TGTGCCAGCAGCGAAGGGAGGACTGAAGCTTTCTTT.

The gene calls are TRBV7-9 and TRBJ2-5; D unresolved. CDR1 SEHNR and CDR2 FQNEAQ come from the germline V gene (reference sequence). V gave up 4 bases and J gave up 5 bases, with 11 bases separating them. CDR3 size: 13 residues. CDR3 coding DNA: TGTGCCAGCAGCTCGATCTCCGGGGAGACCCAGTACTTC. Translated: CASSSISGETQYF.

The chain couples TRBV30 to TRBJ1-4; D is unresolved. The CDR3 sequence is 14 residues long. Looked up from germline, CDR1 is GTSNPN and CDR2 is SVGIG (reference sequence). V dropped 0 bases and J dropped 7 bases, with 12 bases sitting between them. The CDR3 bases are TGTGCCTGGAGTGTACATAGTAGCCTTGAAAAACTGTTTTTT. Amino acid sequence: CAWSVHSSLEKLFF.

V gene TRBV7-9 combines with J gene TRBJ1-1, with D unresolved. CDR1 is SEHNR and CDR2 is FQNEAQ in the germline V gene (reference sequence). This CDR3 has 16 amino acids. V was shortened by 2 bases and J by 6 bases, with 19 bases between the two germline ends. The CDR3: CASSLNYGREGAEAFF. The DNA of the CDR3 is TGTGCCAGCAGCTTAAATTACGGTCGGGAAGGAGCTGAAGCTTTCTTT. The complete variable domain, with remaining parts taken from reference TRBV7-9 and TRBJ1-1, reads DTGVSQNPRHKITKRGQNVTFRCDPISEHNRLYWYRQTLGQGPEFLTYFQNEAQLEKSRLLSDRFSAERPKGSFSTLEIQRTEQGDSAMYLCASSLNYGREGAEAFFGQGTRLTVV.

The J gene is TRBJ2-5, the V gene TRBV5-1, with 11 bases that match TRBD2. The CDR3 has 16 residues. In germline, CDR1 is SGHRS, CDR2 YFSETQ. Trimming at V came to 0 bases and at J to 4 bases, leaving 5 bases not matched to a gene. CDR3 loop: CASSLGTSGGLETQYF. DNA of the CDR3: TGCGCCAGCAGCTTGGGTACTAGCGGGGGTTTAGAGACCCAGTACTTC.

This chain links TRBV5-4 with TRBJ2-3, with TRBD2 matching over 9 bases. The V segment lost 2 bases and the J segment 1 base; nucleotides outside the gene matches: 2. CDR3 length equals 15 residues. Per germline, CDR1 SGHNT and CDR2 YYREEE (reference sequence). In DNA form, the CDR3 reads TGTGCCAGCAGCTTACCTAGCGGGGGCACAGATACGCAGTATTTT. Translated: CASSLPSGGTDTQYF.

This chain connects TRBV6-4 to TRBJ2-3, with D perhaps matching TRBD1 or TRBD2 (6 bases each). This CDR3 region has 16 residues. Germline V CDR1 and CDR2: MRHNA, SNTAGT. V shed 4 bases and J shed 5 bases, with 19 bases lying between them. CDR3 sequence reads: CASSAVSGGGGDTQYF. The CDR3 DNA sequence: TGTGCCAGCAGTGCCGTTAGCGGAGGGGGTGGAGATACGCAGTATTTT.

The V and J genes are TRBV7-9 and TRBJ1-6; D call uncertain. The ends were cut back, 5 bases at V and 8 bases at J, with 13 bases in the middle. The V gene's germline CDR1 is SEHNR and CDR2 FQNEAQ (reference sequence). CDR3 length: 14 amino acids. The CDR3 nucleotides are TGTGCCAGCAGCCAGAGACAATCTGATTCACCCCTCCACTTT. Translation gives CASSQRQSDSPLHF.

The rearrangement links TRBV28 to TRBJ1-3, with D uncertain. The CDR3 covers 16 residues. Germline V gene data show CDR1 as MDHEN and CDR2 as SYDVKM. The ends were cut back, 2 bases at V and 3 bases at J, with 14 bases in the middle. The CDR3 coding sequence is TGTGCCAGCAGTTTACCGGGAGGGTCAGGTGGAAACACCATATATTTT. Its protein product is CASSLPGGSGGNTIYF.